A selection of T cell receptor beta chains follows, all from one sample in a study of T-cell reconstitution after alpha-beta-depleted transplantation in children. TCRdb re-called the PCR reads through MiXCR, storing one row per CDR3 protein. Of 100,000 to 120,000 distinct CDR3 sequences in the sample, 10% are singletons; the top ten hold over 8%. The input for sequencing was PBMCs from the stem cell graft donor, taken from the stem cell graft. These receptors were taken from a human donor who donated a stem cell graft to a child with acute lymphoblastic leukemia. Both conserved end residues are part of each CDR3. The D gene is left open where the match is weak. Size is omitted from some rows. Given values are once, few, many or a class for expanded clones.

D gene	clone size	V gene	J gene	CDR3 DNA	CDR3 protein
-	many	TRBV15	TRBJ2-1	TGTGCCACCAGCAGAGCGGCGTGGGGGGAGCAGTTCTTC	CATSRAAWGEQFF
-	many	TRBV20-1	TRBJ1-3	TGCAGCACGAACGGGGGGGACGTTGGAAACACCATATATTTT	CSTNGGDVGNTIYF
-	many	TRBV27	TRBJ2-1	TGTGCCAGCAGTTTATCGCAAGCCCCAGAGCAGTTCTTC	CASSLSQAPEQFF
TRBD1	many	TRBV6-5	TRBJ1-1	TGTGCCAGCAGTTCCCGACAGGGATCAGCTTTCTTT	CASSSRQGSAFF
-	many	TRBV5-1	TRBJ1-1	TGCGCCAGCAGGTATCCCGGGACACCGAACACTGAAGCTTTCTTT	CASRYPGTPNTEAFF
TRBD2	many	TRBV9	TRBJ2-1	TGTGCCAGCAGCGTATATGTTAGCGGGGGGGGTGAGCAGTTCTTC	CASSVYVSGGGEQFF
-	many	TRBV5-1	TRBJ1-3	TGCGCCAGCAGCCCAATGTCAGGGTCCTCTGGAAACACCATATATTTT	CASSPMSGSSGNTIYF
-	many	TRBV5-1	TRBJ2-6	TGCGCCAGCAGCTCCGCCCTGCGACACAGCTCTGGGGCCAACGTCCTGACTTTC	CASSSALRHSSGANVLTF
TRBD2	many	TRBV20-1	TRBJ2-7	TGCAGTGCTAGAGCTAGCGGCTCTTACGAGCAGTACTTC	CSARASGSYEQYF
-	many	TRBV5-4	TRBJ1-5	TGTGCCAGCAGCTCGCAAGGTCAGGGCCAGCATTTT	CASSSQGQGQHF
-	many	TRBV6-5	TRBJ1-5	TGTGCCAGCAGGGTGACAGCGTATAGCAATCAGCCCCAGCATTTT	CASRVTAYSNQPQHF
-	-	TRBV6-1	TRBJ2-7	TGTGCCAGCACCACGGCCCGGGGCGGGACCTACGAGCAGTACTTC	CASTTARGGTYEQYF
TRBD2	many	TRBV28	TRBJ2-5	TGTGCCAGCAGTCCCGCGGGGGTAGCGGGGACCCAAGAGACCCAGTACTTC	CASSPAGVAGTQETQYF
TRBD1	many	TRBV12-3/TRBV12-4	TRBJ2-1	TGTGCCAGCAGTTTCAACCCCGGGACAGTGCAGTTCTTC	CASSFNPGTVQFF
TRBD1	many	TRBV20-1	TRBJ2-7	TGCAGTGCTATACTCCCTAGACAGGGGTCCTACGAGCAGTACTTC	CSAILPRQGSYEQYF
-	many	TRBV29-1	TRBJ2-7	TGCAGCGTTTATAGGGTTGAAACCTACGAGCAGTACTTC	CSVYRVETYEQYF
-	medium-sized	TRBV29-1	TRBJ2-7	TGCAGCGTTGAAAACGGCGGATCCTACGAGCAGTACTTC	CSVENGGSYEQYF
-	many	TRBV7-9	TRBJ2-7	TGTGCCAGCAGTACCCCCTCGGGACATTCCGACGAGCAGTACTTC	CASSTPSGHSDEQYF
TRBD2	many	TRBV6-2/TRBV6-3	TRBJ2-3	TGTGCCAGCAGTAGCGGGGGGGCCACAGATACGCAGTATTTT	CASSSGGATDTQYF
TRBD2	many	TRBV20-1	TRBJ2-3	TGCAGTGTTAATAGCGGGAGCCGTCCAGATACGCAGTATTTT	CSVNSGSRPDTQYF
-	many	TRBV19	TRBJ2-3	TGTGCCAGTAGTATCACCTCTGGGCAAGGGGCAGATACGCAGTATTTT	CASSITSGQGADTQYF
-	medium-sized	TRBV12-3/TRBV12-4	TRBJ2-5	TGTGCCAGCAGTATAAATACAGCCTCGGAGACCCAGTACTTC	CASSINTASETQYF
TRBD1	many	TRBV27	TRBJ1-2	TGTGCCAGCAGTTCCGCAGGGGGCGGTGACTATGGCTACACCTTC	CASSSAGGGDYGYTF
-	many	TRBV5-1	TRBJ2-7	TGCGCCAGCAGCTTGGCCTCCACCTTGAACGAGCAGTACTTC	CASSLASTLNEQYF
TRBD1	-	TRBV28	TRBJ1-3	TGTGCCAGCAGTTCCAGGGGGCTACAAACAAACACCATATATTTT	CASSSRGLQTNTIYF
TRBD2	many	TRBV12-3/TRBV12-4	TRBJ2-3	TGTGCCAGCAGCAAAAGCACTAGCGCTAGCACAGATACGCAGTATTTT	CASSKSTSASTDTQYF
-	many	TRBV4-3	TRBJ2-7	TGCGCCAGCAGCCAAGTCCTGGGGGCCACCTACGAGCAGTACTTC	CASSQVLGATYEQYF
TRBD2	-	TRBV7-3	TRBJ2-4	TGTGCCAGCAGCCTCACAAGCGGCGGGGGGCTGAACATTCAGTACTTC	CASSLTSGGGLNIQYF
-	many	TRBV20-1	TRBJ2-7	TGCAGTGCCCCTTATCGGGGGTACGAGCAGTACTTC	CSAPYRGYEQYF
TRBD1	many	TRBV10-1	TRBJ2-7	TGCGCCAGCAGCGACAGGGCCCACGAGCAGTACTTC	CASSDRAHEQYF
TRBD1	many	TRBV5-1	TRBJ1-1	TGCGCCAGCAGCTCGGGACAGCCGGGGAATGAAGCTTTCTTT	CASSSGQPGNEAFF
-	many	TRBV19	TRBJ2-1	TGTGCCAGTAGTATGGGGGGGCCTTACAATGAGCAGTTCTTC	CASSMGGPYNEQFF
-	many	TRBV7-2	TRBJ2-1	TGTGCCAGCAGCCCCGCCCTAGCGCGCTACAATGAGCAGTTCTTC	CASSPALARYNEQFF
TRBD1	many	TRBV29-1	TRBJ1-2	TGCAGCGTTCCCAGGGGGAACCATGGCTACACCTTC	CSVPRGNHGYTF
-	many	TRBV24-1	TRBJ2-2	TGTGCCACCAGTGAGAGCGGGGAGCTGTTTTTT	CATSESGELFF
TRBD2	few	TRBV20-1	TRBJ2-1	TGCAGTGCTAGAGGGGAACTAGCGGGGTTACCCTCCTACAATGAGCAGTTCTTC	CSARGELAGLPSYNEQFF
TRBD2	many	TRBV4-2	TRBJ2-3	TGTGCCAGCAGCCAAGCGGCGGGGGTCACAGATACGCAGTATTTT	CASSQAAGVTDTQYF
-	many	TRBV29-1	TRBJ2-2	TGCAGCGCCCTGCAGACAGGAAGAACGGATCACACCGGGGAGCTGTTTTTT	CSALQTGRTDHTGELFF
-	many	TRBV20-1	TRBJ1-1	TGCAGTGCTACCCGGGGCCAGGGTTTAACTGAAGCTTTCTTT	CSATRGQGLTEAFF
-	many	TRBV20-1	TRBJ1-2	TGCAGTGCTGAGGAGGGTATTGGCTACACCTTC	CSAEEGIGYTF
TRBD2	many	TRBV12-3/TRBV12-4	TRBJ2-7	TGTGCCAGCAGTTTGGCTAGCGGGAGGAGCTCCTACGAGCAGTACTTC	CASSLASGRSSYEQYF